The 18 T cell receptor beta chains below were found in one sample sequenced in a study of T-cell reconstitution after alpha-beta-depleted transplantation in children. The TCRbeta library incorporated unique molecular identifiers. Each CDR3 protein is one row after TCRdb ran MiXCR on the PCR reads. The sample holds roughly 200,000 distinct CDR3 sequences, roughly 8.3% seen once. The material was PBMCs, mostly from graft donor cells, obtained 360 days after TCRalphabeta/CD19-depleted stem cell transplant. These receptors all stem from a male patient under 10 years old who had a stem cell transplant for acute myeloid leukemia, so the T cells may come from the graft donor.

The chain carries TRBV4-1 and TRBJ2-7; the D gene is possibly TRBD1 (6 bases). The length of the CDR3 is 16 residues. V was shortened by 0 bases and J by 6 bases, with 18 bases between the two germline ends. Germline CDR1 and CDR2: MGHRA and YSYEKL. The CDR3 sequence: CASSQERQVQGGEQYF. The CDR3 DNA is TGCGCCAGCAGCCAAGAAAGACAGGTACAAGGGGGCGAGCAGTACTTC.

Ten or more counts support this clonotype. The chain is built from TRBV5-6 and TRBJ2-1, with a weak D call TRBD1 (6 bases). CDR3 length: 14 amino acids. Per the germline V gene, CDR1 is SGHDT and CDR2 is YYEEEE. V was pared by 1 base and J by 3 bases, with 8 bases between. As DNA, the CDR3 is TGTGCCAGCAGCTTGAGGGGGAACTACAATGAGCAGTTCTTC. As protein: CASSLRGNYNEQFF.

This sequence joins TRBV7-2 and TRBJ1-5; D ambiguous. Looked up from germline, CDR1 is SGHTA and CDR2 is FQGNSA. This CDR3 is built from 13 residues. Trimming removed 5 bases at V and 9 bases at J, with 14 bases between. The CDR3 bases are TGTGCCAGCAGCCCCCTCAGGTCCGGGCCCCAGCATTTT. It codes for CASSPLRSGPQHF.

This clonotype was counted many times. The genes are TRBV20-1 and TRBJ2-5; D possibly corresponds to TRBD2 (5 bases). This CDR3 contains 13 residues. V was shortened by 5 bases and J by 1 base, with 11 bases between the two germline ends. Germline CDR1 and CDR2: DFQATT and SNEGSKA (reference sequence). The CDR3 DNA sequence: TGCAGTGCTGCGGACTGGGCCCAAGAGACCCAGTACTTC. It codes for CSAADWAQETQYF.

This clonotype came up many times. The chain links TRBV14 to TRBJ1-1; D not resolved. The CDR3 is 13 amino acids. Germline CDR1 and CDR2: SGHDN and FVKESK. The germline V and J ends were trimmed by 1 base and 7 bases, with 10 bases remaining between them. In DNA form, the CDR3 reads TGTGCCAGCAGCCAAGTTGGGCACGTTGAAGCTTTCTTT. Translation: CASSQVGHVEAFF.

The CDR3 nucleotides read TGCAGTGCTAGAGGAGCCCACAGGGGACAGGCCGGGGAGCTGTTTTTT. It encodes CSARGAHRGQAGELFF. This rearrangement joins TRBV20-1 to TRBJ2-2; 8 nucleotides align to TRBD1. CDR3 length: 16 amino acids. The V and J ends lost 1 base and 6 bases, in that order; junction bases with no gene match: 10. Per the germline V gene, CDR1 is DFQATT and CDR2 is SNEGSKA (reference sequence).

The J gene is TRBJ2-7, the V gene TRBV6-2 or TRBV6-3, with a weak D call TRBD2 (6 bases). CDR3 length equals 16 residues. V lost 2 bases, J lost 0 bases, and 14 bases lay in between. The germline CDR1 and CDR2 sequences are MNHEY and SVGEGT. The CDR3, as DNA: TGTGCCAGCAGTTACACCGAGGGGAGGAGCTCCTACGAGCAGTACTTC. Residues: CASSYTEGRSSYEQYF.

This clonotype has more than one count but fewer than ten. The genes are TRBV11-2 and TRBJ2-1; 7 positions agree with TRBD1. Trimming at V came to 3 bases and at J to 5 bases, leaving 1 base not matched to a gene. Germline V gene data show CDR1 as SGHAT and CDR2 as FQNNGV. The CDR3 is 13 residues long. The CDR3 region has the DNA TGTGCCAGCAGCTTGGGGACAGACAATGAGCAGTTCTTC. Protein product: CASSLGTDNEQFF.

The J gene is TRBJ2-7, the V gene TRBV6-1, with 10 bases matching TRBD1. Unmatched junction bases numbered 6, after V lost 6 bases and J lost 1 base. Germline lookup yields CDR1 MNHNS and CDR2 SASEGT. This CDR3 region has 15 residues. Here the CDR3 DNA reads TGTGCCAGCAGCTTGCGACAGGGGGCTTCCTACGAGCAGTACTTC. It translates to CASSLRQGASYEQYF.

The rearrangement links TRBV11-3 to TRBJ2-2, with D uncertain. This CDR3 has 13 residues. V lost 0 bases to trimming and J lost 7 bases, with 6 bases between them. Germline V gene data show CDR1 as SGHNT and CDR2 as YENEEA. The DNA for the CDR3 is TGTGCCAGCAGCTTAGAAAGAAACGGGGAGCTGTTTTTT. This encodes CASSLERNGELFF.

The chain carries TRBV7-2 and TRBJ2-1, with D perhaps TRBD1 (5 bases). CDR1 is SGHTA and CDR2 is FQGNSA in the germline V gene. The CDR3 contains 14 residues. Trimming removed 2 bases from V and 2 bases from J, with 7 bases in between. CDR3 nucleotides: TGTGCCAGCAGCTTACTAGGGGCCTACAATGAGCAGTTCTTC. Translated, it gives CASSLLGAYNEQFF.

This clonotype was picked up a small number of times. The rearrangement links TRBV12-3 or TRBV12-4 to TRBJ1-5; D gene uncertain. V was pared by 3 bases and J by 0 bases, with 6 bases between. CDR3 length: 14 amino acids. CDR3 residues: CASSLANSNQPQHF. The DNA of the CDR3 is TGTGCCAGCAGTTTGGCGAATAGCAATCAGCCCCAGCATTTT.

The V gene is TRBV4-2, the J gene TRBJ2-7; the D is unclear. V shed 1 base and J shed 2 bases, with 6 bases lying between them. Per the germline V gene, CDR1 is LGHNA and CDR2 is YNFKEQ. This CDR3 is built from 13 residues. CDR3 coding DNA: TGTGCCAGCAGCCAAGCCTTAACCTACGAGCAGTACTTC. It codes for CASSQALTYEQYF.

This clonotype was found a few times. The V gene is TRBV3-1, the J gene TRBJ2-5; TRBD2 might be the D (5 bases). V shed 3 bases and J shed 1 base, with 12 bases lying between them. Germline V CDR1 and CDR2: LGHDT, YNNKEL (reference sequence). The CDR3 totals 15 residues. CDR3 loop: CASSHERKLQETQYF. CDR3 nucleotide sequence: TGTGCCAGCAGCCACGAGCGGAAGCTCCAAGAGACCCAGTACTTC.

The sample holds many counts of this clonotype. The chain couples TRBV7-3 to TRBJ2-3; 8 nucleotides align to TRBD1. Germline CDR1 is SGHTA and CDR2 is FQGTGA. Germline trimming cut 3 bases from V and 5 bases from J; bases unmatched to any gene: 7. The CDR3 has 15 amino acids. CDR3 sequence reads: CASSFGRGRVDTQYF. The CDR3 region has the DNA TGTGCCAGCAGCTTTGGCAGGGGGCGAGTAGATACGCAGTATTTT.

The J gene is TRBJ2-5, the V gene TRBV6-5, with TRBD1 matching over 7 bases. Per germline, CDR1 MNHEY and CDR2 SVGAGI. V was clipped by 4 bases and J by 5 bases; unmatched bases: 10. The CDR3 runs to 15 residues. Here the CDR3 reads CASSSIYRGRETQYF. CDR3 nucleotides: TGTGCCAGCAGTTCGATCTACAGGGGCCGTGAGACCCAGTACTTC.

This sequence joins TRBV5-1 and TRBJ2-1; 9 bases are a match to TRBD2. The CDR3 covers 16 residues. CDR1 is SGHRS, CDR2 YFSETQ, per germline. J was trimmed by 0 bases and V by 4 bases; bases with no gene match: 5. CDR3 in DNA: TGCGCCAGCAGCCCTCGTAGCGGGAGCTCCTACAATGAGCAGTTCTTC. Amino acid sequence: CASSPRSGSSYNEQFF.

This clonotype was recorded a few times. The chain combines TRBV14 with TRBJ1-6, with a possible D match to TRBD1 (5 bases). Germline values: CDR1 SGHDN, CDR2 FVKESK. The germline V and J ends were trimmed by 3 bases and 8 bases, with 14 bases remaining between them. The CDR3 is 15 residues long. The CDR3 DNA is TGTGCCAGCAGCCAGGCAGGGATTTTGGATTCACCCCTCCACTTT. Residues: CASSQAGILDSPLHF.